This is a list of T cell receptor beta chains from one sample in a study of OX40 agonist ivuxolimab in advanced cancers. The table came from immunoSEQ multiplex PCR; TCRdb's copy has only in-frame clones and leaves some out. The sample lists over 50,000 clones, about 88% occurring once. Sequenced material: CD4+ or CD8+ T cells sorted from blood, taken in a trial of the OX40 agonist ivuxolimab. Receptor source: an adult with an advanced solid tumor such as melanoma, head and neck, liver or kidney cancer. CDR3s include the opening cysteine and the closing phenylalanine or tryptophan. The order of the fields is D gene, V gene, clone size, J gene, CDR3 protein, CDR3 DNA. D genes are given only for firm matches. Not all rows give a size; the values are once, few, many and, for expanded clones, a class.

D gene: NA; V gene: TRBV29-1; clone size: NA; J gene: TRBJ2-3; CDR3 protein: CSVRQGSTDTQYF; CDR3 DNA: TGCAGCGTTCGTCAGGGGAGCACAGATACGCAGTATTTT
D gene: TRBD2; V gene: TRBV6-6; clone size: NA; J gene: TRBJ2-7; CDR3 protein: CASSPIAGERYEQYF; CDR3 DNA: TGTGCCAGCAGTCCCATAGCGGGAGAACGGTACGAGCAGTACTTC
D gene: TRBD2; V gene: TRBV11-2; clone size: few; J gene: TRBJ2-1; CDR3 protein: CASGGTSGGREQFF; CDR3 DNA: TGTGCCAGCGGCGGGACTAGCGGGGGGCGTGAGCAGTTCTTC
D gene: NA; V gene: TRBV11-2; clone size: NA; J gene: TRBJ2-1; CDR3 protein: CASSEGPAGENEQFF; CDR3 DNA: TGTGCCAGCAGCGAGGGGCCGGCAGGGGAGAATGAGCAGTTCTTC
D gene: TRBD1; V gene: TRBV7-9; clone size: NA; J gene: TRBJ2-2; CDR3 protein: CASSSLVKRTGPGELFF; CDR3 DNA: TGTGCCAGCAGCAGCTTAGTAAAACGGACAGGGCCCGGGGAGCTGTTTTTT
D gene: NA; V gene: TRBV7-9; clone size: NA; J gene: TRBJ2-5; CDR3 protein: CASSLMGSGGETQYF; CDR3 DNA: TGTGCCAGCAGCTTAATGGGGAGTGGAGGGGAGACCCAGTACTTC
D gene: NA; V gene: TRBV6-1; clone size: NA; J gene: TRBJ2-3; CDR3 protein: CASSGRQAADTQYF; CDR3 DNA: TGTGCCAGCAGTGGTAGGCAGGCGGCAGATACGCAGTATTTT
D gene: TRBD1; V gene: TRBV6-1; clone size: NA; J gene: TRBJ2-3; CDR3 protein: CASSEDRGRDTQYF; CDR3 DNA: TGTGCCAGCAGTGAGGACAGGGGGAGGGATACGCAGTATTTT
D gene: NA; V gene: TRBV25-1; clone size: NA; J gene: TRBJ2-5; CDR3 protein: CASSELNSEETQYF; CDR3 DNA: TGTGCCAGCAGTGAATTAAATAGCGAAGAGACCCAGTACTTC
D gene: NA; V gene: TRBV29-1; clone size: NA; J gene: TRBJ2-1; CDR3 protein: CSSVGYNEQFF; CDR3 DNA: TGCAGCTCGGTAGGTTACAATGAGCAGTTCTTC
D gene: TRBD2; V gene: TRBV19; clone size: NA; J gene: TRBJ2-7; CDR3 protein: CASSPGTNSYEQYF; CDR3 DNA: TGTGCCAGCAGCCCCGGGACTAACTCCTACGAGCAGTACTTC
D gene: TRBD1; V gene: TRBV28; clone size: NA; J gene: TRBJ1-2; CDR3 protein: CASRRQGAGYGYTF; CDR3 DNA: TGTGCCAGCAGGAGGCAGGGGGCGGGCTATGGCTACACCTTC
D gene: TRBD2; V gene: TRBV18; clone size: NA; J gene: TRBJ2-1; CDR3 protein: CASSPSGRSYNEQFF; CDR3 DNA: TGTGCCAGCTCACCTAGCGGGAGGTCCTACAATGAGCAGTTCTTC
D gene: NA; V gene: TRBV4-2; clone size: few; J gene: TRBJ1-4; CDR3 protein: CASRRRDTSTNEKLFF; CDR3 DNA: TGTGCCAGCAGGAGACGGGACACTTCAACTAATGAAAAACTGTTTTTT
D gene: TRBD1; V gene: TRBV28; clone size: NA; J gene: TRBJ1-6; CDR3 protein: CASRRQGYNSPLHF; CDR3 DNA: TGTGCCAGCAGGCGACAGGGCTATAATTCACCCCTCCACTTT
D gene: NA; V gene: TRBV11-3; clone size: NA; J gene: TRBJ2-7; CDR3 protein: CASRPGWGFSYEQYF; CDR3 DNA: TGTGCCAGCAGACCAGGGTGGGGGTTCTCCTACGAGCAGTACTTC
D gene: NA; V gene: TRBV6-6; clone size: NA; J gene: TRBJ1-1; CDR3 protein: CASSYEAEAFF; CDR3 DNA: TGTGCCAGCAGTTACGAGGCTGAAGCTTTCTTT
D gene: NA; V gene: TRBV14; clone size: NA; J gene: TRBJ2-7; CDR3 protein: CASSQITPYEQYF; CDR3 DNA: TGTGCCAGCAGCCAAATAACACCTTACGAGCAGTACTTC
D gene: NA; V gene: TRBV19; clone size: NA; J gene: TRBJ1-4; CDR3 protein: CASRLAGVGEKLFF; CDR3 DNA: TGTGCCAGTAGATTGGCAGGGGTGGGAGAAAAACTGTTTTTT
D gene: NA; V gene: TRBV29-1; clone size: NA; J gene: TRBJ1-4; CDR3 protein: CSVDGDGEKLFF; CDR3 DNA: TGCAGCGTTGACGGGGATGGTGAAAAACTGTTTTTT
D gene: NA; V gene: TRBV18; clone size: NA; J gene: TRBJ2-4; CDR3 protein: CASSPDSSLAKNIQYF; CDR3 DNA: TGTGCCAGCTCACCAGACAGTTCACTAGCCAAAAACATTCAGTACTTC
D gene: TRBD1; V gene: TRBV5-1; clone size: NA; J gene: TRBJ2-3; CDR3 protein: CASSRQGVTDTQYF; CDR3 DNA: TGCGCCAGCAGTAGACAGGGGGTTACAGATACGCAGTATTTT
D gene: TRBD2; V gene: TRBV30; clone size: NA; J gene: TRBJ2-7; CDR3 protein: CAWGRTSGEQYF; CDR3 DNA: TGTGCCTGGGGTCGGACTAGCGGCGAGCAGTACTTC
D gene: NA; V gene: TRBV18; clone size: NA; J gene: TRBJ1-1; CDR3 protein: CASSPDSMNTEAFF; CDR3 DNA: TGTGCCAGCTCCCCGGACAGCATGAACACTGAAGCTTTCTTT
D gene: NA; V gene: TRBV2; clone size: NA; J gene: TRBJ1-2; CDR3 protein: CASSDGSGNYNGYTF; CDR3 DNA: TGTGCCAGCAGTGATGGGTCAGGGAACTATAACGGCTACACCTTC
D gene: TRBD1; V gene: TRBV4-1; clone size: NA; J gene: TRBJ1-4; CDR3 protein: CASSQHPGTGNEKLFF; CDR3 DNA: TGCGCCAGCAGCCAACATCCCGGGACAGGAAATGAAAAACTGTTTTTT
D gene: TRBD1; V gene: TRBV30; clone size: NA; J gene: TRBJ2-1; CDR3 protein: CAWSVAGGNEQFF; CDR3 DNA: TGTGCCTGGAGTGTTGCAGGGGGCAATGAGCAGTTCTTC
D gene: NA; V gene: TRBV9; clone size: NA; J gene: TRBJ1-3; CDR3 protein: CASSVDGGSGNTIYF; CDR3 DNA: TGTGCCAGCAGCGTAGATGGTGGCTCTGGAAACACCATATATTTT
D gene: TRBD1; V gene: TRBV30; clone size: NA; J gene: TRBJ1-5; CDR3 protein: CAWSRDSRNQPQHF; CDR3 DNA: TGTGCCTGGAGTCGGGACAGTAGAAATCAGCCCCAGCATTTT
D gene: NA; V gene: TRBV30; clone size: NA; J gene: TRBJ1-1; CDR3 protein: CAGQTKVNTEAFF; CDR3 DNA: TGTGCCGGACAAACAAAAGTCAACACTGAAGCTTTCTTT
D gene: NA; V gene: TRBV5-3; clone size: NA; J gene: TRBJ1-5; CDR3 protein: CARSPLWGSNQPQHF; CDR3 DNA: TGTGCCAGAAGCCCCCTGTGGGGGAGCAATCAGCCCCAGCATTTT
D gene: NA; V gene: TRBV30; clone size: few; J gene: TRBJ1-2; CDR3 protein: CAWSVGGLAGGYTF; CDR3 DNA: TGTGCCTGGAGTGTCGGGGGATTGGCGGGTGGCTACACCTTC
D gene: NA; V gene: TRBV10-3; clone size: NA; J gene: TRBJ1-1; CDR3 protein: CAISERQPLTEAFF; CDR3 DNA: TGTGCCATCAGTGAGCGGCAGCCTCTCACTGAAGCTTTCTTT
D gene: TRBD1; V gene: TRBV9; clone size: once; J gene: TRBJ2-5; CDR3 protein: CASSVGTGGLFEQYF; CDR3 DNA: TGTGCCAGCAGCGTAGGGACAGGGGGCCTCTTTGAGCAGTACTTC